Below are 19 T cell receptor beta chains sequenced from a single sample in a study of cytomegalovirus exposure and HLA in healthy donors. The PCR employed 60 Vbeta primers together with 13 Jbeta primers. This table comes from immunoSEQ multiplex PCR, and its TCRdb copy is limited to in-frame clones, with some not included. The sample holds roughly 140,000 clones, over 75% seen once. The sample was PBMCs. The receptor set was obtained from a young man in good health and CMV-seronegative.

This clone came up once. This chain joins TRBV2 and TRBJ2-1; 7 positions agree with TRBD1. Germline V gene sequence: CDR1 SNHLY, CDR2 FYNNEI. CDR3 size: 15 residues. The junction had 12 bases not matched to a gene; V was cut back by 4 bases and J by 9 bases. Here the CDR3 reads CASSGGTASRGEQFF. CDR3 DNA sequence: TGTGCCAGCAGTGGGGGGACAGCCAGCCGGGGTGAGCAGTTCTTC.

The chain recombines TRBV10-3 with TRBJ2-7; TRBD2 matches at 8 bases. The CDR3 spans 16 residues. The junction had 6 bases not matched to a gene; V was cut back by 0 bases and J by 2 bases. From germline, CDR1 is ENHRY and CDR2 SYGVKD. For the CDR3, the DNA is TGTGCCATCAGTGAGTCGAAGGGACTAGTTCCCTACGAGCAGTACTTC. Its protein product is CAISESKGLVPYEQYF.

The chain recombines TRBV9 with TRBJ2-7; D perhaps matches TRBD1 (6 bases). The germline V and J ends were trimmed by 0 bases and 2 bases, with 15 bases remaining between them. The CDR3 extends over 16 amino acids. Germline V gene data show CDR1 as SGDLS and CDR2 as YYNGEE. CDR3 sequence reads: CASSVGPIQGTYEQYF. Written as DNA, the CDR3 is TGTGCCAGCAGCGTAGGCCCGATACAGGGTACCTACGAGCAGTACTTC. The full variable domain, in which reference TRBV9 and TRBJ2-7 provide the parts outside the CDR3, is DSGVTQTPKHLITATGQRVTLRCSPRSGDLSVYWYQQSLDQGLQFLIQYYNGEERAKGNILERFSAQQFPDLHSELNLSSLELGDSALYFCASSVGPIQGTYEQYFGPGTRLTVT.

The chain has TRBV5-4 and TRBJ1-1; D is uncertain. The ends were cut back, 4 bases at V and 6 bases at J, with 13 bases in the middle. Looked up from germline, CDR1 is SGHNT and CDR2 is YYREEE (reference sequence). CDR3 length equals 13 residues. CDR3 nucleotides: TGTGCCAGCAGCCTACCGTCCCGGGCTGAAGCTTTCTTT. Translated, it gives CASSLPSRAEAFF. The complete variable domain, with remaining parts taken from reference TRBV5-4 and TRBJ1-1, reads ETGVTQSPTHLIKTRGQQVTLRCSSQSGHNTVSWYQQALGQGPQFIFQYYREEENGRGNFPPRFSGLQFPNYSSELNVNALELDDSALYLCASSLPSRAEAFFGQGTRLTVV.

The J gene is TRBJ2-1, the V gene TRBV9; 7 nucleotides align to TRBD2. The CDR3 runs 16 residues. J gave up 0 bases and V 5 bases, and 8 bases lay outside the gene matches. Germline V gene data show CDR1 as SGDLS and CDR2 as YYNGEE. CDR3 nucleotides: TGTGCCAGCAGTGGGGGGGACGGGAGCTCCTACAATGAGCAGTTCTTC. Protein product: CASSGGDGSSYNEQFF.

This clone has only a few counts. The chain joins TRBV6-6 to TRBJ2-7; TRBD1 might be the D (5 bases). Germline-derived CDR1 and CDR2 are MNHNY and SVGAGI (reference sequence). The CDR3 loop spans 13 amino acids. Trimming pared 2 bases from V and 1 base from J, leaving 6 bases between. Written as DNA, the CDR3 is TGTGCCAGCAGTTACGCAGGGTCCTACGAGCAGTACTTC. Its protein is CASSYAGSYEQYF.

The genes are TRBV19 and TRBJ1-4, with D maybe TRBD1 (6 bases). V was cut by 2 bases and J by 7 bases, with 11 bases left in between. The CDR3 spans 14 residues. Looked up from germline, CDR1 is LNHDA and CDR2 is SQIVND (reference sequence). The CDR3 coding sequence is TGTGCCAGTAGTATATCGTCCAGGGGTGAAAAACTGTTTTTT. Its protein is CASSISSRGEKLFF.

The chain links TRBV10-3 to TRBJ2-5; weak D call: TRBD1 (5 bases). CDR1 and CDR2 (germline): ENHRY, SYGVKD. V lost 1 base and J 5 bases, leaving 23 bases between the germline ends. The CDR3 extends over 18 amino acids. CDR3: CAISEYSKGAIQDETQYF. DNA for the CDR3: TGTGCCATCAGTGAGTACAGTAAAGGGGCGATTCAGGACGAGACCCAGTACTTC.

A word on this clone: The missing conserved phenylalanine or tryptophan at the end of this CDR3 makes a read error likely. No DNA is shown, since the ends of the CDR3 on it are uncertain; the CDR3 is the one TCRdb lists. This rearrangement joins TRBV6-6 to TRBJ2-3; the D call of TRBD2 is as the table states it, not checked on the DNA. Germline assignment: CDR1 MNHNY and CDR2 SVGAGI (reference sequence). The CDR3 adds up to 12 amino acids, both ends counted. The CDR3 protein is CASSYERGTPNL.

The rearrangement links TRBV6-5 to TRBJ2-1; 7 bases align to TRBD2. Germline V gives CDR1 MNHEY, CDR2 SVGAGI. Trimming removed 4 bases from V and 6 bases from J; junction bases left unmatched: 6. The CDR3 spans 14 residues. The DNA of the CDR3 is TGTGCCAGCAGTTCGAGCGGGATAGTCAATGAGCAGTTCTTC. It codes for CASSSSGIVNEQFF.

The J gene is TRBJ1-2, the V gene TRBV9; 7 nucleotides line up with TRBD1. The CDR3 has 14 residues. The germline V gene encodes CDR1 SGDLS and CDR2 YYNGEE. Trimming cost V 1 base and J 4 bases; bases outside gene matches: 4. The CDR3 DNA sequence: TGTGCCAGCAGCGTACAGGGGGATGCCTATGGCTACACCTTC. Translated, it gives CASSVQGDAYGYTF.

This clone has just a few counts. This sequence joins TRBV27 and TRBJ2-7, with D unresolved. The CDR3 runs to 13 residues. Per germline, CDR1 MNHEY and CDR2 SMNVEV (reference sequence). V dropped 2 bases and J dropped 4 bases, with 9 bases sitting between them. The CDR3 reads CASSLSPLYEQYF. The CDR3, as DNA: TGTGCCAGCAGTTTAAGCCCTCTATACGAGCAGTACTTC.

The chain links TRBV5-8 to TRBJ1-5, with TRBD1 as a possible D gene (6 bases). From germline, CDR1 is SGHTS and CDR2 YDEGEE. CDR3 length: 15 residues. V gave up 4 bases and J gave up 3 bases, with 14 bases separating them. The CDR3 protein is CASSRQGYDNQPQHF. Here the CDR3 DNA reads TGTGCCAGCAGCCGTCAGGGGTATGACAATCAGCCCCAGCATTTT. The variable domain in full, with the rest retrieved from reference TRBV5-8 and TRBJ1-5, is EAGVTQSPTHLIKTRGQQATLRCSPISGHTSVYWYQQALGLGLQFLLWYDEGEERNRGNFPPRFSGRQFPNYSSELNVNALELEDSALYLCASSRQGYDNQPQHFGDGTRLSIL.

This sequence joins TRBV18 and TRBJ2-3; D possibly corresponds to TRBD1 (6 bases). Germline V gives CDR1 KGHSH, CDR2 LQKENI. This CDR3 is 14 amino acids long. The V and J ends lost 0 bases and 4 bases respectively, with 8 bases between them. CDR3 loop: CASSPPYRADTQYF. CDR3 in DNA: TGTGCCAGCTCACCACCCTACAGGGCAGATACGCAGTATTTT. The whole variable domain, filled in from reference TRBV18 and TRBJ2-3, reads NAGVMQNPRHLVRRRGQEARLRCSPMKGHSHVYWYRQLPEEGLKFMVYLQKENIIDESGMPKERFSAEFPKEGPSILRIQQVVRGDSAAYFCASSPPYRADTQYFGPGTRLTVL.

The rearrangement joins TRBV6-5 to TRBJ1-5, with D hard to call. There are 13 residues in the CDR3. V was shortened by 2 bases and J by 5 bases, with 7 bases between the two germline ends. Germline CDR1 is MNHEY and CDR2 is SVGAGI. This CDR3 reads CASSYAVHQPQHF. CDR3 nucleotide sequence: TGTGCCAGCAGTTACGCGGTCCATCAGCCCCAGCATTTT.

This clone was detected once. This chain joins TRBV27 and TRBJ2-1, with 10 bases lining up with TRBD1. CDR1 is MNHEY and CDR2 is SMNVEV in the germline V gene (reference sequence). The length of the CDR3 is 16 residues. The J segment lost 6 bases and the V segment lost 5 bases, leaving 10 bases of the junction unmatched. The CDR3 loop reads CASSPLRDRGSNEQFF. CDR3 nucleotides: TGTGCCAGCAGTCCCCTCCGGGACAGGGGTTCCAATGAGCAGTTCTTC.

V and J are TRBV6-1 and TRBJ1-1; D is perhaps TRBD1 (5 bases). V was shortened by 2 bases and J by 0 bases, with 28 bases between the two germline ends. The CDR3 has 21 residues. The germline V gene has CDR1 MNHNS and CDR2 SASEGT. DNA of the CDR3: TGTGCCAGCAGTGAAAACCCTCCCCGCAGGGTCTTGTGGTCGATGAACACTGAAGCTTTCTTT. Protein product: CASSENPPRRVLWSMNTEAFF.

The rearrangement joins TRBV5-1 to TRBJ2-1; TRBD2 matches 12 bases. The CDR3 runs 16 residues. Germline V gene data show CDR1 as SGHRS and CDR2 as YFSETQ. V was pared by 4 bases and J by 8 bases, with 10 bases of the junction left unmatched. The CDR3 reads CASSPLLAGGPDEQFF. The CDR3 region has the DNA TGCGCCAGCAGCCCCCTTCTAGCGGGGGGGCCTGATGAGCAGTTCTTC.

This clone was counted between two and nine times. This chain joins TRBV6-4 and TRBJ1-2; D is unresolved. Germline CDR1 and CDR2: MRHNA and SNTAGT. Trimming shortened V by 3 bases and J by 2 bases, and 13 bases separated the two germline ends. The CDR3 consists of 15 residues. CDR3 sequence: CASSETPLENYGYTF. The CDR3 DNA reads TGTGCCAGCAGTGAAACCCCACTAGAGAACTATGGCTACACCTTC.